These 7 T cell receptor beta chains were all obtained from the same sample, sequenced in a study of blood T cell repertoires in COVID-19. The data were produced by immunoSEQ multiplex PCR, yet TCRdb's version contains in-frame clones alone and is incomplete. This sample has 360,000 or so clones, with around 87% found just once. The sequencing input was peripheral blood. The receptors were gathered from a man aged 18 to 35 with active or convalescent COVID-19.

This clone is a singleton in its sample. V is TRBV14 and J is TRBJ2-3; D perhaps matches TRBD2 (5 bases). The CDR3 contains 14 residues. The germline CDR1 and CDR2 sequences are SGHDN and FVKESK. V lost 0 bases and J lost 4, with 8 bases in between. This CDR3 is CASSQDLGADTQYF. The CDR3 DNA is TGTGCCAGCAGCCAAGATCTGGGAGCAGATACGCAGTATTTT.

CDR3 DNA: TGTGCCAGTAGTACGAGGAGATCCACAGATACGCAGTATTTT. It yields the protein CASSTRRSTDTQYF. The chain is built from TRBV19 and TRBJ2-3; D is unresolved. The CDR3 sequence is 14 residues long. V lost 4 bases and J lost 2, with 10 bases in between. The germline gives CDR1 LNHDA, CDR2 SQIVND (reference sequence).

V usage is TRBV11-2 and J usage is TRBJ2-7; TRBD2 matches at 10 bases. The CDR3 spans 15 residues. V gave up 3 bases and J gave up 3 bases; unmatched junction bases: 5. From germline, CDR1 is SGHAT and CDR2 FQNNGV. The CDR3 here is CASSLFSGGNYEQYF. The CDR3 DNA follows: TGTGCCAGCAGCTTGTTTAGCGGGGGGAACTACGAGCAGTACTTC.

The chain couples TRBV6-2 or TRBV6-3 to TRBJ1-6; weak D call: TRBD1 (5 bases). CDR1 and CDR2 (germline): MNHEY, SVGEGT. This CDR3 has 17 residues. V lost 6 bases, J lost 0 bases, and 15 bases lay in between. The chain's CDR3 is CASSPTGRSSYNSPLHF. The CDR3, as DNA: TGTGCCAGCAGCCCTACAGGACGGAGCTCCTATAATTCACCCCTCCACTTT.

V gene TRBV11-2 combines with J gene TRBJ2-1; a possible D gene is TRBD1 (6 bases). V gave up 8 bases and J gave up 7 bases, with 15 bases separating them. The CDR3 covers 13 residues. The germline gives CDR1 SGHAT, CDR2 FQNNGV. This CDR3 is CASFEGGKNEQFF. DNA of the CDR3: TGTGCCAGCTTCGAAGGGGGTAAAAATGAGCAGTTCTTC.

Concerning this clone itself: One end of the junction varies from germline; a read error may be responsible. The chain couples TRBV15 to TRBJ2-5; TRBD1 matches at 8 bases. This CDR3 contains 14 residues. Germline V gene lookup returns CDR1 LNHNV and CDR2 YYDKDF (reference sequence). CDR3 coding DNA: TGTGCCACCAGCGGAGACAGGGGCCAAGAGACCCAGTACTTC. It translates to CATSGDRGQETQYF. The full variable domain, with the rest looked up from reference TRBV15 and TRBJ2-5, is DAMVIQNPRYQVTQFGKPVTLSCSQTLNHNVMYWYQQKSSQAPKLLFHYYDKDFNNEADTPDNFQSRRPNTSFCFLDIRSPGLGDTAMYLCATSGDRGQETQYFGPGTRLLVL.

The chain has TRBV4-1 and TRBJ1-1; TRBD1 agrees at 10 bases. V trimming: 2 bases; J trimming: 1 base; junction bases outside the gene matches: 7. In germline, CDR1 is MGHRA, CDR2 YSYEKL. The CDR3 totals 17 residues. The CDR3 loop reads CASSQWGQGPGNTEAFF. The CDR3 bases are TGCGCCAGCAGCCAATGGGGACAGGGGCCGGGGAACACTGAAGCTTTCTTT.